The present TCR beta chain was sequenced within a study of shared clonotypes between healthy human individuals. At the level of the study: Three men and a couple of women, aged 18 to 49, were donors. Study-wide findings and caveats: Larger estimated richness was generally seen in naive subsets than in memory subsets.

This CDR3 is built from 13 residues. Germline V gene data show CDR1 as SGDLS and CDR2 as YYNGEE. Trimming pared 4 bases from V and 9 bases from J, leaving 14 bases between. Assay used: immunoSEQ multiplex PCR; TCRdb lists only in-frame clones, some missing. The data show about 2.1 million clones, with 90% to 95% seen just once and approximately 1.7% held by the top ten. Naive CD8 cells comprised CD45RO-negative, CCR7-positively selected cells, excluding terminally differentiated effector memory CD45RA+ cells. None of the donors, who were healthy HIV-negative adults, had recently had acute infections or vaccinations. Donors were Caucasian adults residing in Nashville, Tennessee, USA. Points on this clone: Its antigen is unidentified.

This receptor was taken from a man between 18 and 29 years old in good health. Some clones in this sample may be carry-over from other donors' samples. The chain links TRBV9 to TRBJ2-1; maybe TRBD1 (5 bases). The sample taken for sequencing was naive CD8+ T cells from PBMCs. The CDR3 bases are TGTGCCAGCAGCACTGCAGGGCGCCGTGAGCAGTTCTTC. Amino acid sequence: CASSTAGRREQFF. Complete variable domain (other parts from reference TRBV9 and TRBJ2-1): DSGVTQTPKHLITATGQRVTLRCSPRSGDLSVYWYQQSLDQGLQFLIQYYNGEERAKGNILERFSAQQFPDLHSELNLSSLELGDSALYFCASSTAGRREQFFGPGTRLTVL.